The 9 T cell receptor beta chains below come from one sample, sequenced in a study of identical twins. TCRdb re-analysed the 5' RACE reads in MiXCR, keeping a single row per CDR3 protein. The sample lists 650,000 to 750,000 distinct CDR3 sequences; 21% were seen once. The same specimen was also included in a second study, on T cells expressing NK-cell markers.

The sequenced sample consisted of PBMCs. The receptor set was obtained from a woman younger than 35 in good health.

This clonotype was recorded many times. The chain joins TRBV4-3 to TRBJ2-2; D not certain. V lost 1 base and J lost 4, with 13 bases in between. CDR3 length: 16 residues. CDR1 and CDR2 (germline): LGHNA, YSLEER. The CDR3 sequence is CASSQGWASRTGELFF. The CDR3 DNA follows: TGCGCCAGCAGCCAAGGGTGGGCTAGTCGCACCGGGGAGCTGTTTTTT.

J is TRBJ2-3 and V is TRBV6-1; 8 positions agree with TRBD1. In germline, CDR1 is MNHNS, CDR2 SASEGT. This CDR3 region has 15 residues. V was clipped by 7 bases and J by 3 bases; unmatched bases: 9. This CDR3 is CASTVRGRRTDTQYF. CDR3 in DNA: TGTGCCAGCACTGTCAGGGGGCGGCGGACAGATACGCAGTATTTT.

This clonotype has at least ten counts. The CDR3 here is CASSLLGSTADYEQYF. The CDR3 DNA sequence: TGTGCCAGCAGCTTATTAGGGAGTACAGCCGACTACGAGCAGTACTTC. This chain links TRBV7-2 with TRBJ2-7, with a possible D match to TRBD2 (5 bases). The CDR3 is made up of 16 amino acids. Trimming took 2 bases from V and 3 from J, leaving 17 bases between them. The germline V gene encodes CDR1 SGHTA and CDR2 FQGNSA.

This chain's CDR3 is CATKRTLVNYGYTF. Here the CDR3 DNA reads TGTGCCACCAAAAGGACTCTAGTTAACTATGGCTACACCTTC. The rearrangement links TRBV10-3 to TRBJ1-2; no reliable D call. Trimming pared 10 bases from V and 1 base from J, leaving 16 bases between. Germline CDR1 reads ENHRY; CDR2 reads SYGVKD. The CDR3 is 14 amino acids.

This clonotype turned up a few times. The chain combines TRBV5-1 with TRBJ1-4; no clear D. V lost 5 bases to trimming and J lost 4 bases, with 9 bases between them. This CDR3 has 13 residues. The germline CDR1 and CDR2 sequences are SGHRS and YFSETQ. CDR3 DNA: TGCGCCAGCAGGGAGACCAATAATGAAAAACTGTTTTTT. Translation: CASRETNNEKLFF.

This clonotype appeared a few times. This chain connects TRBV5-1 to TRBJ1-6, with D maybe TRBD1 (5 bases). Germline V gene lookup returns CDR1 SGHRS and CDR2 YFSETQ. V gave up 0 bases and J gave up 8 bases, with 12 bases separating them. The CDR3 sequence is 15 residues long. CDR3 amino acids: CASSLGGTSDSPLHF. CDR3 in DNA: TGCGCCAGCAGCTTGGGTGGGACCTCGGATTCACCCCTCCACTTT.

This chain connects TRBV12-3 or TRBV12-4 to TRBJ1-5, with a possible D match to TRBD1 (6 bases). Between the trimmed V and J ends, which lost 5 bases and 0 bases, there was a span of 14 bases. The CDR3 is made up of 16 amino acids. Here the CDR3 reads CASSVRGVDSNQPQHF. Here the CDR3 DNA reads TGTGCCAGCAGTGTAAGGGGGGTGGATAGCAATCAGCCCCAGCATTTT.

The genes are TRBV20-1 and TRBJ2-1; 10 positions agree with TRBD2. V lost 6 bases to trimming and J lost 12 bases; unmatched junction nucleotides: 11. This CDR3 spans 13 amino acids. CDR1 and CDR2 from the germline V gene are DFQATT and SNEGSKA (reference sequence). The CDR3 loop is CSASRLAGVGQFF. In DNA, the CDR3 is TGCAGTGCCAGTCGTCTAGCGGGAGTGGGGCAGTTCTTC.

This chain links TRBV5-5 with TRBJ2-1, with a possible D match to TRBD1 (6 bases). Germline V lookup: CDR1 SGHKS, CDR2 YYEKEE (reference sequence). Trimming shortened V by 5 bases and J by 5 bases, and 11 bases separated the two germline ends. The CDR3 totals 13 residues. As DNA, the CDR3 is TGTGCCAGCAGATTCCGGACAGACAATGAGCAGTTCTTC. Translation: CASRFRTDNEQFF.